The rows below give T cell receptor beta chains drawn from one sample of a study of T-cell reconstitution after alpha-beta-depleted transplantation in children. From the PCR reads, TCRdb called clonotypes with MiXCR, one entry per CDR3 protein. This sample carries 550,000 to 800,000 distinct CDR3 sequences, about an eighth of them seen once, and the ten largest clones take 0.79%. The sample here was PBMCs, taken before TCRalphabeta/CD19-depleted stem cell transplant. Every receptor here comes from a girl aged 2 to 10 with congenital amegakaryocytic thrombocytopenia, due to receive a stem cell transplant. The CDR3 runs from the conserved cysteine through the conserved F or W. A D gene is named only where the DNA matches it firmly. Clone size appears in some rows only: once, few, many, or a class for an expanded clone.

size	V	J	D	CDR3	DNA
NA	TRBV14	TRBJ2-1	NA	CASSQRGLVNEQFF	TGTGCCAGCAGCCAACGGGGCCTTGTCAATGAGCAGTTCTTC
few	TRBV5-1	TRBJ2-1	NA	CASSWGGRPYEQFF	TGCGCCAGCAGCTGGGGGGGGCGCCCCTATGAGCAGTTCTTC
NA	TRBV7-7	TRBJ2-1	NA	CASSLSASSEQFF	TGTGCCAGCAGCTTATCTGCCAGTTCTGAGCAGTTCTTC
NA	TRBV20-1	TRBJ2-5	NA	CSASKAGMRETQYF	TGCAGTGCTAGTAAAGCGGGTATGAGGGAGACCCAGTACTTC
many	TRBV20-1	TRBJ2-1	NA	CSARGGQGLAYNEQFF	TGCAGTGCTAGAGGAGGACAGGGACTAGCCTACAATGAGCAGTTCTTC
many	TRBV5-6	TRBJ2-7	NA	CASSFVGNGDEQYF	TGTGCCAGCAGCTTCGTGGGCAATGGGGACGAGCAGTACTTC
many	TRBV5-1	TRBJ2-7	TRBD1	CAREGQGARGSYEQYF	TGCGCCAGAGAGGGACAGGGCGCTAGAGGTTCCTACGAGCAGTACTTC
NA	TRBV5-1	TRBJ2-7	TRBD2	CASSLWASGRAVHEQYF	TGCGCCAGCAGCTTGTGGGCTAGCGGGAGGGCCGTGCACGAGCAGTACTTC
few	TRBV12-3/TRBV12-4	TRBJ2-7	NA	CASSSTPGDYEQYF	TGTGCCAGCAGTTCGACTCCCGGGGACTACGAGCAGTACTTC
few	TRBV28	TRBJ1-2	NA	CASSFVTNYGYTF	TGTGCCAGCAGTTTTGTGACTAACTATGGCTACACCTTC
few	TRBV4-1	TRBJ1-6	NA	CASSHTDDNSPLHF	TGCGCCAGCAGCCACACGGACGATAATTCACCCCTCCACTTT
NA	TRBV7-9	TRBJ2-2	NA	CASSPTGRANTGELFF	TGTGCCAGCAGCCCGACAGGTCGCGCGAACACCGGGGAGCTGTTTTTT
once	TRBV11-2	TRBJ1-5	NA	CARSSGFNQPQHF	TGTGCCAGAAGCTCAGGGTTCAATCAGCCCCAGCATTTT
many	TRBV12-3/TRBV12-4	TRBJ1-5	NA	CASSSGGDGNQPQHF	TGTGCCAGCAGTTCGGGTGGGGATGGGAATCAGCCCCAGCATTTT
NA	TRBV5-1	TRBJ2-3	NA	CASSLAGAHTDTQYF	TGCGCCAGCAGCTTGGCCGGGGCGCATACAGATACGCAGTATTTT
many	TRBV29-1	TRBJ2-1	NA	CSVDRSNNEQFF	TGCAGCGTTGACAGGTCCAACAATGAGCAGTTCTTC
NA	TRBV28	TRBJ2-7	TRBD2	CASSGLARYEQYF	TGTGCCAGCAGTGGACTAGCCCGGTACGAGCAGTACTTC
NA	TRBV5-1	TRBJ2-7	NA	CASSFAGNEYEQYF	TGCGCCAGCAGCTTTGCGGGGAACGAATACGAGCAGTACTTC
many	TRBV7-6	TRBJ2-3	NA	CASSLRTAASTDTQYF	TGTGCCAGCAGCTTACGTACAGCGGCTAGCACAGATACGCAGTATTTT
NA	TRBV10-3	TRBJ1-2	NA	CAISESPGANYGYTF	TGTGCCATCAGTGAGTCTCCGGGAGCTAACTATGGCTACACCTTC
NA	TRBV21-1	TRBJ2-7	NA	CASSKGRTWPYEQYF	TGTGCCAGCAGCAAAGGGAGGACCTGGCCCTACGAGCAGTACTTC
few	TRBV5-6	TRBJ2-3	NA	CASSLVTTEHPTDTQYF	TGTGCCAGCAGCTTGGTTACAACGGAACATCCCACAGATACGCAGTATTTT
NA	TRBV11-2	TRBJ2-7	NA	CASSSNRDEQYF	TGTGCCAGCAGCTCCAACAGGGACGAGCAGTACTTC
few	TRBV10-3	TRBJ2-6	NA	CAISENLYSQSSGANVLTF	TGTGCCATCAGTGAGAATCTTTATTCCCAGAGCTCTGGGGCCAACGTCCTGACTTTC
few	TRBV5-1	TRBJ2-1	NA	CASSLADWHNEQFF	TGCGCCAGCAGCTTGGCCGACTGGCACAATGAGCAGTTCTTC
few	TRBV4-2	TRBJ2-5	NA	CASKQGLLTQYF	TGTGCCAGCAAGCAGGGGTTGTTGACCCAGTACTTC
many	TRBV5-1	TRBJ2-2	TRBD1	CASSLMTGTAGELFF	TGCGCCAGCAGCTTGATGACAGGGACGGCCGGGGAGCTGTTTTTT
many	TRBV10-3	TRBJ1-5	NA	CAISISNQPQHF	TGTGCCATCAGTATTAGCAATCAGCCCCAGCATTTT
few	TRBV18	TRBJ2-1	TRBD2	CASSPPSGLAGGSNEQFF	TGTGCCAGCTCACCACCGTCCGGACTAGCGGGAGGAAGCAATGAGCAGTTCTTC
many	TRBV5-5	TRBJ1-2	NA	CASSLSLYGYTF	TGTGCCAGCAGCTTGTCCCTCTATGGCTACACCTTC
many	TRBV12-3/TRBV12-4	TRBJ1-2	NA	CASRVQARRGSGYTF	TGTGCCAGCAGGGTACAGGCCCGCCGGGGGAGCGGCTACACCTTC
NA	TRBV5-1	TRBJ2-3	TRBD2	CASSLVWEGLGDTQYF	TGCGCCAGCAGCTTGGTATGGGAGGGCCTAGGTGATACGCAGTATTTT
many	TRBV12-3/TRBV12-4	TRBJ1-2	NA	CASSLTASGDYGYTF	TGTGCCAGCAGTTTAACGGCAAGCGGGGACTATGGCTACACCTTC
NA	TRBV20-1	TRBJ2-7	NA	CSARTNREYEQYF	TGCAGTGCTAGGACCAACAGGGAGTACGAGCAGTACTTC
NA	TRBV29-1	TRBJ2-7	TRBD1	CSVDGTGSYEQYF	TGCAGCGTTGATGGGACAGGCTCCTACGAGCAGTACTTC
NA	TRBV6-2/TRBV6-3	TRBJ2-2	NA	CASRRLVVTGELFF	TGTGCCAGCAGACGACTAGTAGTGACCGGGGAGCTGTTTTTT
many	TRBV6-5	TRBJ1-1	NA	CASSYSRGARAFF	TGTGCCAGCAGTTACTCTCGGGGGGCGCGAGCTTTCTTT
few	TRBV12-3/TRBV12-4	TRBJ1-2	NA	CASSLMGGGGYTF	TGTGCCAGCAGTCTGATGGGGGGGGGAGGCTACACCTTC
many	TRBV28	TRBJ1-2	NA	CASSSNRMANYGYTF	TGTGCCAGCAGTTCTAACAGGATGGCTAACTATGGCTACACCTTC
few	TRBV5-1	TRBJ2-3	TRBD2	CASSVLAGGSDTQYF	TGCGCCAGCAGCGTACTAGCGGGAGGGTCAGATACGCAGTATTTT
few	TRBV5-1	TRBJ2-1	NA	CASRVGGLAGDMFF	TGCGCCAGCAGGGTCGGGGGCCTCGCGGGAGATATGTTCTTC
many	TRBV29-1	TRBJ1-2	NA	CSTGANYGYTF	TGCAGCACTGGGGCTAACTATGGCTACACCTTC
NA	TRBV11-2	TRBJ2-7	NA	CASSLTPFSYEQHF	TGTGCCAGCAGCTTAACACCCTTCTCCTACGAGCAGCACTTC
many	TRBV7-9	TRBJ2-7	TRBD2	CASSLSGLAGIYEQYF	TGTGCCAGCAGCCTCTCGGGACTAGCGGGAATCTACGAGCAGTACTTC
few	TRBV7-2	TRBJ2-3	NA	CASTAGSFLDTQYF	TGTGCCAGCACCGCAGGGTCCTTTCTAGATACGCAGTATTTT
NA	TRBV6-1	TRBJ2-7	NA	CASGLGPSSYEQYF	TGTGCCAGCGGGTTGGGGCCGAGCTCCTACGAGCAGTACTTC
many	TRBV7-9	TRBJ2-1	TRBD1	CASSPVGQGTYNEQFF	TGTGCCAGCAGCCCGGTGGGACAGGGAACCTACAATGAGCAGTTCTTC
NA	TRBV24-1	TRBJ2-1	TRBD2	CATSDFDTSGIYEQFF	TGTGCCACCAGTGATTTTGATACTAGCGGGATTTATGAGCAGTTCTTC
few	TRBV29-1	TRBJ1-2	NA	CSVDPGSRNYGYTF	TGCAGCGTTGACCCAGGGTCCCGTAACTATGGCTACACCTTC
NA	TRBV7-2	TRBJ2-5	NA	CASSFFGGQETQYF	TGTGCCAGCAGCTTTTTCGGGGGACAAGAGACCCAGTACTTC
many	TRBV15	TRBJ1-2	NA	CATSRGSSDSYTF	TGTGCCACCAGCAGAGGGTCCTCCGATAGCTACACCTTC